This entry describes one T cell receptor (beta chain). The J segment lost 5 bases and the V segment lost 5 bases, leaving 6 bases of the junction unmatched. The germline gives CDR1 MNHEY, CDR2 SMNVEV (reference sequence). This CDR3 contains 15 residues. The source of the sample is a study of CD8 T cells in Susac syndrome. Reverse transcription of about 0.5 to 1 ug RNA was carried out with random hexamers. One entry per CDR3 protein, called by TCRdb with MiXCR from the immunoSEQ multiplex PCR reads. The data hold about 210,000 distinct CDR3 sequences, with about 95% observed a single time. The sequencing sample was made of CD4+ T cells from PBMCs. The chain couples TRBV27 to TRBJ1-2, with 12 bases lining up with TRBD1. The receptor was isolated from a human donor with multiple sclerosis. CDR3 in amino acids: CASSRDRGLNYGYTF. The CDR3 DNA follows: TGTGCCAGCAGTAGGGACAGGGGGCTTAATTATGGCTACACCTTC.